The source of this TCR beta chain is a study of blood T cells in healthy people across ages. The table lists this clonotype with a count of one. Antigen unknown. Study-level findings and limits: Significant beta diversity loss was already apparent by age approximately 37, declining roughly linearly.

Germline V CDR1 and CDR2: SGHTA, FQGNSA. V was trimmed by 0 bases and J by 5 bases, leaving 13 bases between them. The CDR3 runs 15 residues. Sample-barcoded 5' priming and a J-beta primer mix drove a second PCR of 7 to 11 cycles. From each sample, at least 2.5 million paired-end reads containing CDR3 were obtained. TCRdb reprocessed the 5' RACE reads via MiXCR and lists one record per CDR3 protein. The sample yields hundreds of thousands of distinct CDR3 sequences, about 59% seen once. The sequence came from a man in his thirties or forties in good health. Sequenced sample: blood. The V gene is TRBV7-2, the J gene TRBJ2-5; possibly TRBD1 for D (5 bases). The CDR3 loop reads CASSLAGAVMETQYF. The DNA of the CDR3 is TGTGCCAGCAGCTTAGCTGGGGCGGTTATGGAGACCCAGTACTTC.